The clone carrying this T cell receptor (beta chain) was seen only a few times. Using a J-beta primer mix together with a sample-barcoded 5' primer, a second PCR was run for about 6 to 11 cycles. TCRdb re-derived calls from the 5' RACE reads in MiXCR, one entry per CDR3 protein. The profile shows about 1.1 million distinct CDR3 sequences, around two fifths of them singletons. The sample is drawn from a study of blood T cells in healthy people across ages. CDR1 is SGHTA and CDR2 is FQGNSA in the germline V gene. The V end was cut by 0 bases, the J end by 3 bases, with 11 bases between. CDR3 length: 15 residues.

The sequenced material came from blood. This clonotype was obtained from a man aged 18 to 30 in good health. The rearrangement links TRBV7-2 to TRBJ2-5, with TRBD2 as a possible D gene (6 bases). The CDR3 here is CASSLAGGVKETQYF. In DNA, the CDR3 is TGTGCCAGCAGCTTAGCGGGCGGGGTCAAAGAGACCCAGTACTTC.